Listed below are T cell receptor beta chains from one sample, sequenced in a study of CD8 T cells in Susac syndrome. MiXCR, applied by TCRdb to the immunoSEQ multiplex PCR reads, yields one record per CDR3 protein. This sample has about 120,000 distinct CDR3 sequences, with 85% to 95% found just once. Specimen: CD8+ T cells from PBMCs. All receptors derive from a human donor in good health. Both conserved end residues are trimmed from each CDR3. The order of the fields is V gene, clone size, CDR3 protein. Some rows have no size entry. The others give once, few or many, or a class for an expanded clone.

V gene: TRBV6-5; clone size: -; CDR3 protein: ASSYPSGSGGMEDTQY
V gene: TRBV19; clone size: -; CDR3 protein: ASSILSAEAGELF
V gene: TRBV20-1; clone size: -; CDR3 protein: MGQGNDEQF
V gene: TRBV28; clone size: -; CDR3 protein: ASSWYNTGELF
V gene: TRBV7-2; clone size: -; CDR3 protein: ASAAGTVYEQY
V gene: TRBV19; clone size: once; CDR3 protein: ASSGTSGRGNEQF
V gene: TRBV11-2; clone size: -; CDR3 protein: ASIRGGANTGELF
V gene: TRBV7-9; clone size: once; CDR3 protein: ASSLHREAGWEQF
V gene: TRBV19; clone size: -; CDR3 protein: ASSSGVRGTDTQY
V gene: TRBV6-1; clone size: -; CDR3 protein: ASSPGGLNEKLF
V gene: TRBV27; clone size: -; CDR3 protein: ASSTPGTGRNSPLH
V gene: TRBV7-8; clone size: -; CDR3 protein: ASSLARGGTGELF
V gene: TRBV2; clone size: -; CDR3 protein: ASVVGRANNEQF
V gene: TRBV6-2/TRBV6-3; clone size: -; CDR3 protein: ASSYEEGQGLNTEAF
V gene: TRBV4-1; clone size: -; CDR3 protein: ASSRTGTDSWDNEQF
V gene: TRBV5-1; clone size: -; CDR3 protein: ASSLVGQGVYGNTEAF
V gene: TRBV19; clone size: -; CDR3 protein: ASSMTRDRGPNTEAF
V gene: TRBV29-1; clone size: once; CDR3 protein: SVSGGTNYGYT
V gene: TRBV29-1; clone size: -; CDR3 protein: SVEDRAYEQY
V gene: TRBV27; clone size: -; CDR3 protein: ASSYQIRDRGHEQY
V gene: TRBV2; clone size: few; CDR3 protein: ASSADRGYYEQY
V gene: TRBV7-3; clone size: -; CDR3 protein: ASSLPGTSENEQF
V gene: TRBV7-9; clone size: -; CDR3 protein: ASSPGGFGYNEQF
V gene: TRBV6-5; clone size: -; CDR3 protein: ASSYARGNSPLH
V gene: TRBV20-1; clone size: -; CDR3 protein: SARVQAGDTYNEQF
V gene: TRBV7-9; clone size: -; CDR3 protein: ASTMAGEETQY
V gene: TRBV4-3; clone size: -; CDR3 protein: ASSQDRVNSPLH
V gene: TRBV29-1; clone size: -; CDR3 protein: SVEGGTGLSYEQY
V gene: TRBV6-1; clone size: -; CDR3 protein: ASRTTGGETQY
V gene: TRBV18; clone size: -; CDR3 protein: ASSPIGESGNTIY
V gene: TRBV11-1; clone size: -; CDR3 protein: ASSSPNIRRQYSGANVLT
V gene: TRBV21-1; clone size: -; CDR3 protein: ASSNAREDEQF